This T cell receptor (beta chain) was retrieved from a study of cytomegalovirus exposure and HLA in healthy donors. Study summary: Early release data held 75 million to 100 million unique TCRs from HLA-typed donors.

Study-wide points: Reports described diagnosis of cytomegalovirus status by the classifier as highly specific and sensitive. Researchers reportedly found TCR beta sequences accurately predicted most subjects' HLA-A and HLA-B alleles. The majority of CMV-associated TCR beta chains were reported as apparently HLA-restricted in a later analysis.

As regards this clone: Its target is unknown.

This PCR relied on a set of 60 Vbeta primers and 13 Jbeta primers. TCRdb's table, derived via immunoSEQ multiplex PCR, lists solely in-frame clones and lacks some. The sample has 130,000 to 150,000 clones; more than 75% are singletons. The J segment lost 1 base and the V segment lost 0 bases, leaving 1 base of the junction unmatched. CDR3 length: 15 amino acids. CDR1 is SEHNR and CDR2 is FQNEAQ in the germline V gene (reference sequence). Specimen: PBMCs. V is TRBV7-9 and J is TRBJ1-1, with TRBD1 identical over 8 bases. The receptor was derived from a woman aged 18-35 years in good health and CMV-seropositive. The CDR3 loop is CASSLAGTGNTEAFF. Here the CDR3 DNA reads TGTGCCAGCAGCTTAGCCGGGACAGGGAACACTGAAGCTTTCTTT. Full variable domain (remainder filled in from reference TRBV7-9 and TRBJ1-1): DTGVSQNPRHKITKRGQNVTFRCDPISEHNRLYWYRQTLGQGPEFLTYFQNEAQLEKSRLLSDRFSAERPKGSFSTLEIQRTEQGDSAMYLCASSLAGTGNTEAFFGQGTRLTVV.